One T cell receptor (beta chain) is described in this entry. The antigen is undetermined. TCRdb reanalyzed the 5' RACE reads, giving one entry per CDR3 protein sequence and no DNA. Here the sample table reports more than 400,000 distinct CDR3 sequences. This sample was included in a study of T cells expressing NK-cell markers. Study in general: Seven of the eight sequenced donors were classified as HCMV-seropositive, and one was classified as seronegative.

Study results and caveats: Researchers report these clonotypes also headed the CD3+CD56-NKG2C+ fraction in several donors.

This clonotype originated in a woman aged 18 to 75 in good health. Sample: blood T cells: a sorted CD56 or NKG2C T cell subset, CD4+ or CD8+ T cells, or bulk PBMC T cells (not recorded which).

The CDR3 here is CASSLGRATEAFF. This rearrangement joins TRBV27 to TRBJ1-1. The germline CDR1 and CDR2 sequences are MNHEY and SMNVEV (reference sequence). This CDR3 comprises 13 residues.